The T cell receptor (beta chain) under discussion was sequenced for a study of blood T cell repertoires in COVID-19. The overall study: Nucleic acid was either cDNA or gDNA, and it came from T cells, B-cell-depleted T cells, or PBMCs.

The CDR3 totals 12 residues. The germline V gene has CDR1 MNHEY and CDR2 SVGEGT. V lost 5 bases to trimming and J lost 5 bases, with 7 bases between them. One Seattle source followed patients from active infection through their disease course. Libraries were prepared by immunoSEQ multiplex PCR; TCRdb keeps only in-frame clonotypes and omits some of them. The table records hundreds of thousands of clones, roughly 76% of them present only once. This TCR came from a woman aged 80 or over with COVID-19, enrolled during active disease. The sequenced sample consisted of peripheral blood. The rearrangement joins TRBV6-2 or TRBV6-3 to TRBJ1-5; D not certain. CDR3 nucleotides: TGTGCCAGCAGTCCCCTTTATCAGCCCCAGCATTTT. Translated, it gives CASSPLYQPQHF.